Following are 5 T cell receptor beta chains from one sample sequenced in a study of cytomegalovirus exposure and HLA in healthy donors listed by TCRdb under 2017. The library was produced with the immunoSEQ multiplex PCR assay. For the multiplex PCR, a mixture combining 60 forward primers for TCR Vbeta segments and 13 reverse primers for TCR Jbeta segments was used. Held by TCRdb, this immuneACCESS table contains in-frame sequences only and omits some clones. Under half of the omission traces to an unresolved V gene where checked; the cause of the rest is unknown. In all, the sample holds approximately 220,000 clones, and just over 75% of those were seen once. The ten largest account for 0.6% to 0.7% of the sample. What was sequenced was PBMCs. Receptors originate from a man between 18 and 29 years old in good health and CMV-seronegative.

The gene calls are TRBV6-1 and TRBJ1-1; TRBD1 is a possible D gene (6 bases). The CDR3 runs 15 residues. Germline V gene data show CDR1 as MNHNS and CDR2 as SASEGT. The V gene lost 1 base and the J gene lost 2 bases, with 11 bases spanning the gap. In DNA form, the CDR3 reads TGTGCCAGCAGTGAAGAAAGGGGGATCAACACTGAAGCTTTCTTT. Protein product: CASSEERGINTEAFF.

The chain recombines TRBV5-6 with TRBJ2-7, with D possibly matching TRBD2 (6 bases). There are 15 residues in the CDR3. Deletions cut 2 bases from V and 0 bases from J, with 12 bases between. Per the germline V gene, CDR1 is SGHDT and CDR2 is YYEEEE. The CDR3: CASSFGDWGSYEQYF. CDR3 coding DNA: TGTGCCAGCAGCTTCGGGGACTGGGGCTCCTACGAGCAGTACTTC.

The chain links TRBV18 to TRBJ1-3, with 8 bases fitting TRBD1. The V and J ends lost 6 bases and 4 bases, in that order; junction bases with no gene match: 5. Germline-derived CDR1 and CDR2 are KGHSH and LQKENI. CDR3 length equals 14 residues. The CDR3 sequence is CASSQGAGGNTIYF. In DNA, the CDR3 is TGTGCCAGCTCCCAGGGGGCAGGAGGAAACACCATATATTTT. Full variable domain (missing parts from reference TRBV18 and TRBJ1-3): NAGVMQNPRHLVRRRGQEARLRCSPMKGHSHVYWYRQLPEEGLKFMVYLQKENIIDESGMPKERFSAEFPKEGPSILRIQQVVRGDSAAYFCASSQGAGGNTIYFGEGSWLTVV.

Here the CDR3 reads CASSFSLAGNTDTQYF. The CDR3 DNA reads as TGTGCCAGCAGCTTCTCACTAGCGGGAAACACAGATACGCAGTATTTT. The rearrangement joins TRBV7-3 to TRBJ2-3; 10 bases align to TRBD2. This CDR3 spans 16 amino acids. Germline V gene sequence: CDR1 SGHTA, CDR2 FQGTGA. Trimming removed 3 bases from V and 2 bases from J; junction bases left unmatched: 5.

The V gene is TRBV2, the J gene TRBJ1-2, with D perhaps TRBD1 (5 bases). Germline CDR1 and CDR2: SNHLY and FYNNEI. The V gene lost 3 bases and the J gene lost 0 bases, with 11 bases spanning the gap. This CDR3 contains 15 residues. The CDR3 region has the DNA TGTGCCAGCAGTGAGTGGGGGGGAGCTAACTATGGCTACACCTTC. This gives the protein CASSEWGGANYGYTF.